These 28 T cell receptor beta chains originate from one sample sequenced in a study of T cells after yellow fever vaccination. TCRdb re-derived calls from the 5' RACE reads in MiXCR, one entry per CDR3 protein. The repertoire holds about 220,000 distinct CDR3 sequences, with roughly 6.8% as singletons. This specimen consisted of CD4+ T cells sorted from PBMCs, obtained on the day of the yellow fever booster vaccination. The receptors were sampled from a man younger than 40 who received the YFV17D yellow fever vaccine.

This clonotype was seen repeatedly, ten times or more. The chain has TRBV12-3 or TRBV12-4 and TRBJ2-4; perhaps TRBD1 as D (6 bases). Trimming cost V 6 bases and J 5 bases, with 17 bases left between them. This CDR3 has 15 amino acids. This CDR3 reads CASSHRDQDENIQYF. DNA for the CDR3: TGTGCCAGCAGCCACAGGGATCAGGACGAAAACATTCAGTACTTC.

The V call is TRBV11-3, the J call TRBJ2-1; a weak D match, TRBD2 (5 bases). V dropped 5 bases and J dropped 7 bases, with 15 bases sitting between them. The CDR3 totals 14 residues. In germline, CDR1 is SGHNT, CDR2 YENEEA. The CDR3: CASSPDGIHNEQFF. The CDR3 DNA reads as TGTGCCAGCAGCCCCGACGGGATTCATAATGAGCAGTTCTTC.

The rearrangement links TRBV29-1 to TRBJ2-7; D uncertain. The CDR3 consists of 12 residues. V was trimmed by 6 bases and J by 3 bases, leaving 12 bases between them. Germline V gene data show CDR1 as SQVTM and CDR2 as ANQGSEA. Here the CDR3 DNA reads TGCAGCGTCGCGGAGTCAATCTACGAGCAGTACTTC. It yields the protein CSVAESIYEQYF.

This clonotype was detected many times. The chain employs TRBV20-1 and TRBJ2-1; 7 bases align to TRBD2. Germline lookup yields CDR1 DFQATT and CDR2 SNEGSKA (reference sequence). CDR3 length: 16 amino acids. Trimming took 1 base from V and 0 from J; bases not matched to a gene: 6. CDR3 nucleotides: TGCAGTGCTAGAGTATTCGCGGGGGACTCCTACAATGAGCAGTTCTTC. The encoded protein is CSARVFAGDSYNEQFF.

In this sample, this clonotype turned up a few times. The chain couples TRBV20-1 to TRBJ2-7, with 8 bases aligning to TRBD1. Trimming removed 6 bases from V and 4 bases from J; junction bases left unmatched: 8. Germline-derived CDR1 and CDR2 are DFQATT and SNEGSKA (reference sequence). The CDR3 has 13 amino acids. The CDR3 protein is CSAAGGLYYEQYF. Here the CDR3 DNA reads TGCAGTGCAGCAGGGGGCTTGTATTACGAGCAGTACTTC.

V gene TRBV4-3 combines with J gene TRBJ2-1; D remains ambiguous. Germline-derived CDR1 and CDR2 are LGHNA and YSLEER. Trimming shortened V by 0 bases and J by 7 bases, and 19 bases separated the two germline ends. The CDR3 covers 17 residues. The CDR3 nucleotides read TGCGCCAGCAGCCAAGATCCTTTGAATCTGTTTGGGAATGAGCAGTTCTTC. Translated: CASSQDPLNLFGNEQFF.

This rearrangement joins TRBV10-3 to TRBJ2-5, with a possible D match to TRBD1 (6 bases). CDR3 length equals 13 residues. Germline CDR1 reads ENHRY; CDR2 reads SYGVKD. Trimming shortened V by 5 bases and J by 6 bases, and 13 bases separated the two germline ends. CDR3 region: CAISTGYPQTQYF. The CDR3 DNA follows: TGTGCCATCAGTACAGGGTACCCCCAGACCCAGTACTTC.

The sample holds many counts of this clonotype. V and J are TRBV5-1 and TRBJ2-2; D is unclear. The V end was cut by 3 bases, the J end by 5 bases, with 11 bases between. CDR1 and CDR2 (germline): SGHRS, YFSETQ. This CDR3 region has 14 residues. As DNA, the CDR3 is TGCGCCAGCAGCTCAGTGACGGTAACCGGGGAGCTGTTTTTT. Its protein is CASSSVTVTGELFF.

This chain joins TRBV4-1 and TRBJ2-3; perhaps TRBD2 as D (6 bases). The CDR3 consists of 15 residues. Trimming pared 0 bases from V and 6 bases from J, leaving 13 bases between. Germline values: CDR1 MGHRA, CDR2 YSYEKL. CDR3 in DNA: TGCGCCAGCAGCCAAGATCGGAGGGAGATGGATACGCAGTATTTT. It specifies CASSQDRREMDTQYF.

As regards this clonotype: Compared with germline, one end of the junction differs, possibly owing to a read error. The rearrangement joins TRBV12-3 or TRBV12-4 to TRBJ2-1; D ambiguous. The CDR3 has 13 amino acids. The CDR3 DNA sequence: TGTGTCAGCAGTTTTGGGCCACCCCATGAGCAGTTCTTC. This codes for CVSSFGPPHEQFF.

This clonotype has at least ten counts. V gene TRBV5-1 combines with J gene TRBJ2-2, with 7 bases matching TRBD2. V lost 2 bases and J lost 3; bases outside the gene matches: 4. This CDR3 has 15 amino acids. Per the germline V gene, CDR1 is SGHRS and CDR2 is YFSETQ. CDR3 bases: TGCGCCAGCAGCTTACGGGAGGATTACACCGGGGAGCTGTTTTTT. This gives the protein CASSLREDYTGELFF.

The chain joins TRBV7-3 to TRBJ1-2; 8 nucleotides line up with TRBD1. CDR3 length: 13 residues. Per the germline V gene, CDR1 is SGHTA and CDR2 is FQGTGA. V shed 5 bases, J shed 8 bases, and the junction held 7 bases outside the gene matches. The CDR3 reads CASSEGRGRGYTF. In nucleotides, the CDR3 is TGTGCCAGCAGCGAGGGCAGGGGGCGCGGCTACACCTTC.

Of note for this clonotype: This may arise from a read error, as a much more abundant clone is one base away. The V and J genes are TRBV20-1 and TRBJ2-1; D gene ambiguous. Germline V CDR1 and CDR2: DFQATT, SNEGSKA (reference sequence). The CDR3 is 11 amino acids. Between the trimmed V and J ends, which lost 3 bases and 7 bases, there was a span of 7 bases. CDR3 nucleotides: TGCAGTGCTAGTATCGGAAATGAGCAGTTCTTC. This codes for CSASIGNEQFF.

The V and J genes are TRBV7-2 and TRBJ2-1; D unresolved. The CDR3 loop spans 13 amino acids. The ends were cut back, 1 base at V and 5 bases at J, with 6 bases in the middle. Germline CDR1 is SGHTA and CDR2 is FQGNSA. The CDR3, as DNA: TGTGCCAGCAGCTTAGACTACGACAATGAGCAGTTCTTC. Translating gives CASSLDYDNEQFF.

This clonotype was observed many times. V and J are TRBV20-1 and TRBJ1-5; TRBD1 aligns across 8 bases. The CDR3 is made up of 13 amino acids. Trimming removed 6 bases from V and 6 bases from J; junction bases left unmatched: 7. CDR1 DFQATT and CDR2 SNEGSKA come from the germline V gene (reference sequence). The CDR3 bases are TGCAGTGCGGGGACAGGTGATAGTCAGCCCCAGCATTTT. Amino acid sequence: CSAGTGDSQPQHF.

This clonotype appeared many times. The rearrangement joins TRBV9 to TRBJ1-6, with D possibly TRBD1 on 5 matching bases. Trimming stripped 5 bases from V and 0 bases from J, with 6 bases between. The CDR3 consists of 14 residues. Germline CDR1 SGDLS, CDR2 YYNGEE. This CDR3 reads CASRDSSYNSPLHF. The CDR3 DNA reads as TGTGCCAGCAGAGACAGCTCCTATAATTCACCCCTCCACTTT.

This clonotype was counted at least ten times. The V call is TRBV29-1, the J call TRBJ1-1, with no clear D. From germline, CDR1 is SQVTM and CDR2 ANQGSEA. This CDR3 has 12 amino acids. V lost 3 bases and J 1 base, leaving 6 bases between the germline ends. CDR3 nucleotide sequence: TGCAGCGTTGACCCAACGAACACTGAAGCTTTCTTT. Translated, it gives CSVDPTNTEAFF. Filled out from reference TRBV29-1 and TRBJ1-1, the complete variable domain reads SAVISQKPSRDICQRGTSLTIQCQVDSQVTMMFWYRQQPGQSLTLIATANQGSEATYESGFVIDKFPISRPNLTFSTLTVSNMSPEDSSIYLCSVDPTNTEAFFGQGTRLTVV.

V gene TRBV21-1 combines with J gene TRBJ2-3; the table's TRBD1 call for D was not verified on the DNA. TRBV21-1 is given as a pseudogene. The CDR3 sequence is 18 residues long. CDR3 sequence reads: CASSPAGGGGAITDTQYF. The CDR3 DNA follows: TGTGCCAGCAGCCCAGCTGGGGGAGGAGGGGCGATCACAGATACGCAGTATTTT.

CDR3 coding DNA: TGTGCCAGCCGGCATAGCGGGAGCTCCTACGAGCAGTACTTC. Protein: CASRHSGSSYEQYF. This chain links TRBV7-9 with TRBJ2-7, with 9 bases lining up with TRBD2. The CDR3 has 14 residues. CDR1 SEHNR and CDR2 FQNEAQ come from the germline V gene (reference sequence). Trimming at V came to 8 bases and at J to 0 bases, leaving 5 bases not matched to a gene. Complete variable domain (other parts from reference TRBV7-9 and TRBJ2-7): DTGVSQNPRHKITKRGQNVTFRCDPISEHNRLYWYRQTLGQGPEFLTYFQNEAQLEKSRLLSDRFSAERPKGSFSTLEIQRTEQGDSAMYLCASRHSGSSYEQYFGPGTRLTVT.

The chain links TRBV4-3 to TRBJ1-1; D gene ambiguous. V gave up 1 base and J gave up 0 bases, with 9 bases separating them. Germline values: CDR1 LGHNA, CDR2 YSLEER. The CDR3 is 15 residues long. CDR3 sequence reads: CASSQGTRVNTEAFF. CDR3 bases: TGCGCCAGCAGCCAAGGTACCCGCGTGAACACTGAAGCTTTCTTT.

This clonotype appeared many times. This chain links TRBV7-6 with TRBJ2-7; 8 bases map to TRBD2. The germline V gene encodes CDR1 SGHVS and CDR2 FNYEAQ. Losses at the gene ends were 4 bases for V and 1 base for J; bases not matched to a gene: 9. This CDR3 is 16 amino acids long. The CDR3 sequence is CASSSLGAGESYEQYF. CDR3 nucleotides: TGTGCCAGCAGCTCCCTAGGAGCGGGAGAATCCTACGAGCAGTACTTC.

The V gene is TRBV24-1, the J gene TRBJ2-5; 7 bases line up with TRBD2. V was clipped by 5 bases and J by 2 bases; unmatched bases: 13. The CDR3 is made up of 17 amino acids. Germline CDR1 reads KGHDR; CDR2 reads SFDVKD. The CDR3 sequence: CATSGASGTERQETQYF. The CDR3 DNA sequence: TGTGCCACCAGTGGAGCCAGCGGGACGGAAAGACAAGAGACCCAGTACTTC.

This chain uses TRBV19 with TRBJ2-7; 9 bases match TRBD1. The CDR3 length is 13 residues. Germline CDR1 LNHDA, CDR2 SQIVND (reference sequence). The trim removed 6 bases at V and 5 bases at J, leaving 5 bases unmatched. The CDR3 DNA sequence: TGTGCCAGTAGCCAGGGACAGGGCCACGAGCAGTACTTC. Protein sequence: CASSQGQGHEQYF.

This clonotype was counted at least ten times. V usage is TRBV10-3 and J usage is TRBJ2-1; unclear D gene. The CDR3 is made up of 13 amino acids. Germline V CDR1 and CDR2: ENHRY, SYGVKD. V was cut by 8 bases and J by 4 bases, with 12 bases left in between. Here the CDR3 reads CAISNVGYNEQFF. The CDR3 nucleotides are TGTGCCATCTCTAACGTCGGGTACAATGAGCAGTTCTTC.

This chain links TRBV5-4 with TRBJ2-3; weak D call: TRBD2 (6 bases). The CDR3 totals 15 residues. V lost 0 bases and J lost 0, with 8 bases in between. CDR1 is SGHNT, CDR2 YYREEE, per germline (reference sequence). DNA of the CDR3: TGTGCCAGCAGCTTGGACGGGACTAGCACAGATACGCAGTATTTT. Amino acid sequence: CASSLDGTSTDTQYF.

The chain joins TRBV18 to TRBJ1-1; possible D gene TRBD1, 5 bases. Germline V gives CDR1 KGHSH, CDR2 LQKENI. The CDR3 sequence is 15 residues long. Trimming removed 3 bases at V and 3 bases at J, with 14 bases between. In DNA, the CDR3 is TGTGCCAGCTCACCCCTTGGGGGTGAAGACACTGAAGCTTTCTTT. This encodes CASSPLGGEDTEAFF.

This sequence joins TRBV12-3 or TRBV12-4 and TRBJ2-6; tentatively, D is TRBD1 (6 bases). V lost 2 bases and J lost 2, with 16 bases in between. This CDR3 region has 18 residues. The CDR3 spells CASSLYPLTGTGANVLTF. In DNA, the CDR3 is TGTGCCAGCAGTTTATACCCCCTCACAGGGACTGGGGCCAACGTCCTGACTTTC.

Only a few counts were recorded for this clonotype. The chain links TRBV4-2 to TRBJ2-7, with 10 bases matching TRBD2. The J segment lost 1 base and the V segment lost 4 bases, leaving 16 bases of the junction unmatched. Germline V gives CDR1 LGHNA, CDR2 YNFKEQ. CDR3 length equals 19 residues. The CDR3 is CASSPRGVAGGVWSYEQYF. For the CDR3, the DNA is TGTGCCAGCAGCCCTCGGGGGGTAGCGGGAGGAGTTTGGTCCTACGAGCAGTACTTC.